The 18 T cell receptor beta chains below come from one sample, sequenced in a study of shared clonotypes between healthy human individuals. The repertoire was sequenced with immunoSEQ multiplex PCR; TCRdb's copy has only in-frame clones and lacks some. The profile shows more than 2,000,000 clones, over 85% of them singletons. Sequencing input: naive CD4+ T cells sorted from blood. Subset described: CD45RA+ positively selected. The receptors come from a young man in good health.

This chain connects TRBV5-1 to TRBJ2-3; D perhaps matches TRBD1 (7 bases). This CDR3 has 16 residues. Trimming removed 0 bases from V and 3 bases from J, with 14 bases in between. Germline CDR1 and CDR2: SGHRS and YFSETQ. The CDR3 here is CASSLDLPGGTDTQYF. Here the CDR3 DNA reads TGCGCCAGCAGCTTGGATTTGCCAGGGGGGACAGATACGCAGTATTTT. Full variable domain (remainder filled in from reference TRBV5-1 and TRBJ2-3): KAGVTQTPRYLIKTRGQQVTLSCSPISGHRSVSWYQQTPGQGLQFLFEYFSETQRNKGNFPGRFSGRQFSNSRSEMNVSTLELGDSALYLCASSLDLPGGTDTQYFGPGTRLTVL.

This clone appeared a few times. The chain carries TRBV30 and TRBJ1-1, with D tentatively TRBD1 (5 bases). The CDR3 totals 16 residues. V was shortened by 2 bases and J by 4 bases, with 20 bases between the two germline ends. Germline values: CDR1 GTSNPN, CDR2 SVGIG (reference sequence). Here the CDR3 DNA reads TGTGCCTGGAGTCCATCTAATCCAGGAGGGACCACTGAAGCTTTCTTT. Translating gives CAWSPSNPGGTTEAFF.

The chain employs TRBV5-4 and TRBJ2-7, with a tentative D call TRBD1 (6 bases). Trimming shortened V by 0 bases and J by 0 bases, and 10 bases separated the two germline ends. The CDR3 covers 15 residues. From germline, CDR1 is SGHNT and CDR2 YYREEE (reference sequence). The CDR3 here is CASSLDGQPSYEQYF. The CDR3, as DNA: TGTGCCAGCAGCTTGGACGGACAGCCCTCCTACGAGCAGTACTTC.

This clone was detected only a few times. This chain uses TRBV29-1 with TRBJ1-1, with D possibly TRBD1 on 5 matching bases. CDR1 is SQVTM and CDR2 is ANQGSEA in the germline V gene. The CDR3 loop spans 12 amino acids. V dropped 3 bases and J dropped 4 bases, with 9 bases sitting between them. The CDR3 DNA reads as TGCAGCGTTGACGGGGGGATCACTGAAGCTTTCTTT. This sequence encodes CSVDGGITEAFF.

This sequence joins TRBV11-2 and TRBJ1-6; weak D call: TRBD1 (5 bases). Per the germline V gene, CDR1 is SGHAT and CDR2 is FQNNGV. Trimming removed 0 bases at V and 9 bases at J, with 15 bases between. CDR3 length equals 16 residues. In nucleotides, the CDR3 is TGTGCCAGCAGCTTAGATCCCGGACGGGGGGTTTCACCCCTCCACTTT. Translating it yields CASSLDPGRGVSPLHF.

This sequence joins TRBV5-1 and TRBJ2-7, with 13 bases that match TRBD2. Germline V gives CDR1 SGHRS, CDR2 YFSETQ. The CDR3 extends over 15 amino acids. The trim removed 4 bases at V and 5 bases at J, leaving 6 bases unmatched. The CDR3 loop is CASSPGTSGVDEQYF. The CDR3 DNA sequence: TGCGCCAGCAGCCCAGGGACTAGCGGGGTGGACGAGCAGTACTTC.

The chain links TRBV5-6 to TRBJ2-3; 8 nucleotides line up with TRBD1. The germline V gene has CDR1 SGHDT and CDR2 YYEEEE. The CDR3 spans 14 residues. V dropped 4 bases and J dropped 4; count of bases not matched to a gene: 5. The CDR3 DNA follows: TGTGCCAGCAGCAGCAAACAGGGGGCAGATACGCAGTATTTT. This codes for CASSSKQGADTQYF.

This rearrangement joins TRBV11-2 to TRBJ2-5; 9 nucleotides align to TRBD1. Trimming cost V 6 bases and J 2 bases; bases outside gene matches: 7. The CDR3 totals 15 residues. CDR1 is SGHAT and CDR2 is FQNNGV in the germline V gene. The DNA of the CDR3 is TGTGCCAGCAGACGTGGACAGGGGAGGCAAGAGACCCAGTACTTC. Amino acid sequence: CASRRGQGRQETQYF.

This chain connects TRBV9 to TRBJ1-4, with TRBD1 identical over 7 bases. The CDR3 sequence is 15 residues long. Germline V CDR1 and CDR2: SGDLS, YYNGEE. The V and J ends lost 4 bases and 7 bases, in that order; junction bases with no gene match: 10. In nucleotides, the CDR3 is TGTGCCAGCAGCCCACGACAGGGAATTATTGAAAAACTGTTTTTT. It translates to CASSPRQGIIEKLFF.

The chain combines TRBV6-5 with TRBJ1-2; 8 nucleotides match TRBD1. CDR3 size: 14 residues. V lost 6 bases to trimming and J lost 4 bases; unmatched junction nucleotides: 7. Germline CDR1 is MNHEY and CDR2 is SVGAGI. For the CDR3, the DNA is TGTGCCAGCAGGGGGACAGGCCGTCTCTATGGCTACACCTTC. This translates into CASRGTGRLYGYTF.

On this clone itself: Other DNA sequences from this sample encode an identical CDR3 as well. The chain carries TRBV2 and TRBJ1-5, with D maybe TRBD1 (6 bases). Trimming took off 5 bases at V and 1 base at J, with 9 bases between the two ends. In germline, CDR1 is SNHLY, CDR2 FYNNEI. CDR3 length equals 14 residues. The CDR3 DNA follows: TGTGCCAGCAGTTCGGACAGAAGCAATCAGCCCCAGCATTTT. Translation: CASSSDRSNQPQHF.

This sequence joins TRBV7-9 and TRBJ2-3; perhaps D is TRBD1 or TRBD2 (5 bases each). The CDR3 spans 15 residues. Germline loops: CDR1 SEHNR, CDR2 FQNEAQ (reference sequence). The germline V and J ends were trimmed by 5 bases and 3 bases, with 15 bases remaining between them. The CDR3 coding sequence is TGTGCCAGCAGCCGCTTGGGGGAAGGGACAGATACGCAGTATTTT. Translating gives CASSRLGEGTDTQYF.

CDR3 amino acids: CARQGSSYNEQFF. DNA of the CDR3: TGTGCCAGGCAGGGGTCCTCCTACAATGAGCAGTTCTTC. The rearrangement joins TRBV2 to TRBJ2-1; D is perhaps TRBD1 (6 bases). The CDR3 runs 13 residues. Trimming stripped 9 bases from V and 0 bases from J, with 9 bases between. Germline V gene lookup returns CDR1 SNHLY and CDR2 FYNNEI. Based on the CDR3 plus reference TRBV2 and TRBJ2-1, the full variable domain is EPEVTQTPSHQVTQMGQEVILRCVPISNHLYFYWYRQILGQKVEFLVSFYNNEISEKSEIFDDQFSVERPDGSNFTLKIRSTKLEDSAMYFCARQGSSYNEQFFGPGTRLTVL.

J is TRBJ2-5 and V is TRBV6-1; 9 bases map to TRBD1. This CDR3 is built from 17 residues. Germline V gene data show CDR1 as MNHNS and CDR2 as SASEGT. J was trimmed by 3 bases and V by 2 bases; bases with no gene match: 10. The CDR3 nucleotides read TGTGCCAGCAGTGAAAGAGGGGGGACAGGGACTAAAGAGACCCAGTACTTC. This gives the protein CASSERGGTGTKETQYF.

This chain links TRBV2 with TRBJ1-1, with a weak D call TRBD1 (5 bases). There are 12 residues in the CDR3. V was cut by 0 bases and J by 11 bases, with 10 bases left in between. CDR1 and CDR2 from the germline V gene are SNHLY and FYNNEI. CDR3 in DNA: TGTGCCAGCAGTGAAGCCCGCAGGGTTGCTTTCTTT. Its protein is CASSEARRVAFF.

This chain connects TRBV7-2 to TRBJ2-7; possibly TRBD1 or TRBD2 for D (5 bases each). Germline V lookup: CDR1 SGHTA, CDR2 FQGNSA. The length of the CDR3 is 16 residues. V was trimmed by 1 base and J by 5 bases, leaving 18 bases between them. CDR3 sequence: CASSLGWRQGSDEQYF. CDR3 in DNA: TGTGCCAGCAGCTTAGGGTGGAGGCAGGGAAGCGACGAGCAGTACTTC.

The chain uses TRBV5-1 and TRBJ1-6; 9 bases are a match to TRBD1. This CDR3 is 17 amino acids long. The V gene end was trimmed by 0 bases and the J gene end by 5 bases; junction bases not matched to a gene: 6. Germline CDR1 is SGHRS and CDR2 is YFSETQ. DNA of the CDR3: TGCGCCAGCAGCTTGGGCCCCCGGACAGGGGATAATTCACCCCTCCACTTT. Residues: CASSLGPRTGDNSPLHF.

The rearrangement uses TRBV2 and TRBJ2-3; D may be TRBD2 (6 bases). This CDR3 contains 16 residues. V dropped 2 bases and J dropped 3 bases, with 15 bases sitting between them. Per germline, CDR1 SNHLY and CDR2 FYNNEI. In nucleotides, the CDR3 is TGTGCCAGCAGTGAACTTGGGGGTAGCGGTACAGATACGCAGTATTTT. Its protein product is CASSELGGSGTDTQYF.